This T cell receptor (beta chain) originates from a study of blood T cell repertoires in COVID-19. Turning to the study itself: Samples came from the United States, Italy and Spain, spanning acute and convalescent COVID-19.

CDR1 MDHEN and CDR2 SYDVKM come from the germline V gene. The germline V and J ends were trimmed by 5 bases and 1 base, with 18 bases remaining between them. CDR3 length: 17 residues. This clone was detected once. Libraries were prepared by immunoSEQ multiplex PCR; TCRdb keeps only in-frame clonotypes and omits some of them. The table shows 140,000 or so clones, with around 80% occurring only once. The TCR comes from a woman in her sixties with acute or convalescent COVID-19. The J gene is TRBJ1-5, the V gene TRBV28; TRBD1 might be the D (5 bases). The sequenced sample was peripheral blood. The CDR3 loop is CASSQPGPGGSNQPQHF. Written as DNA, the CDR3 is TGTGCCAGCAGTCAGCCGGGCCCCGGGGGGAGCAATCAGCCCCAGCATTTT.